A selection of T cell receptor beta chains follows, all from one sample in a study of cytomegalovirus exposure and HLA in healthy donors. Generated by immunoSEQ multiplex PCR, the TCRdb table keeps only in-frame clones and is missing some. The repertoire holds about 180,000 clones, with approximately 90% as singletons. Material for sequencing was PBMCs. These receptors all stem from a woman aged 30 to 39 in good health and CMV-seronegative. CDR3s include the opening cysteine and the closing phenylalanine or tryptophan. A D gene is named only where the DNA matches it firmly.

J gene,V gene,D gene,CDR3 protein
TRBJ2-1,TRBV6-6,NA,CASDLGSRSYNEQFF
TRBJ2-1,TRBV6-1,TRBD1,CASTLGQGWNEQFF
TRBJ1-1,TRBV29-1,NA,CSVEDVNRDTLNTEAFF
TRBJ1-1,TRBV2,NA,CASNLDRDTEAFF
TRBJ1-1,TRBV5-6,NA,CASSTFRGFGTEAFF
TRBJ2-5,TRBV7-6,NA,CASSLAGSYPPQETQYF
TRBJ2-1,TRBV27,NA,CASSLPGYEQFF
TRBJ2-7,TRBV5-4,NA,CASSLDSPYEQYF
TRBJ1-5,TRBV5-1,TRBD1,CASSSGGASRNQPQHF
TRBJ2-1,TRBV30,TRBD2,CAVRATSGLQFF
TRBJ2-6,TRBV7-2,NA,CASSLDHSLSGANVLTF
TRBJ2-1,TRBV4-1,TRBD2,CASSQGTIAGRRNEQFF
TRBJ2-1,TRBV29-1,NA,CSVDRRGDEQFF
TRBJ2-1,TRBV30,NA,CAWSGQWRSSYNEQFF
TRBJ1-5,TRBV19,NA,CASSISWDKGMIDQPQHF
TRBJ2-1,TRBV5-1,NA,CASSWSGGSREQFF
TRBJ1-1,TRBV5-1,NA,CASSFGQSNTEAFF
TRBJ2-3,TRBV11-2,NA,CASSFSGSTDTQYF
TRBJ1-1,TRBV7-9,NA,CASSYGDSEAFF
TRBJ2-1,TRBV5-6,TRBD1,CASSLGGTGRYNEQFF
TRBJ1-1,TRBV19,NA,CASRPDRLNTEAFF
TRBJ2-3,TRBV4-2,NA,CASSQEWTDGDTQYF
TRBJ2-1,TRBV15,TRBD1,CATSRDRGIGGEQFF
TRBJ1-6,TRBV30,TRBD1,CAWDRGYNSPLHF
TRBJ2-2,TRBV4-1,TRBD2,CASSQGLAGGTGELFF